The rows below give T cell receptor beta chains drawn from one sample of a study of T cells expressing NK-cell markers. TCRdb processed the 5' RACE reads again and assigns one entry to each CDR3 protein, with no DNA. The sample has hundreds of thousands of distinct CDR3 sequences, and its top ten clones hold approximately 4%. Sequenced material: blood T cells: a sorted CD56 or NKG2C T cell subset, CD4+ or CD8+ T cells, or bulk PBMC T cells (not recorded which). Source of these receptors: a man between 18 and 29 years old in good health. The CDR3 runs from the conserved cysteine through the conserved F or W. The order of the fields is V gene, J gene, CDR3 protein.

TRBV7-2	TRBJ1-3	CASSWTGSGNTIYF
TRBV5-1	TRBJ2-1	CASSLESRLAGYNEQFF
TRBV12-3/TRBV12-4	TRBJ1-2	CASSRTLQGKHYGYTF
TRBV29-1	TRBJ2-5	CSVFPTGGETQYF
TRBV15	TRBJ2-2	CATSTRRANTGELFF
TRBV20-1	TRBJ2-1	CSARSLASEWAYNEQFF
TRBV5-1	TRBJ2-7	CASGFGGDPYEQYF
TRBV20-1	TRBJ2-5	CSARDPRAWGTQYF
TRBV5-6	TRBJ2-7	CASSLASSDTYEQYF
TRBV12-3/TRBV12-4	TRBJ2-4	CASRRTGGVAGKAKNIQYF
TRBV27	TRBJ1-6	CASSPTDHNSPLHF
TRBV20-1	TRBJ1-2	CSARDRGGLGGYTF
TRBV12-3/TRBV12-4	TRBJ1-5	CASSFTGTLLHF
TRBV20-1	TRBJ2-3	CSASTGGQGTQYF
TRBV7-9	TRBJ2-1	CASSPRVLSDEQFF
TRBV5-1	TRBJ2-1	CACSERWLAGGDWNEQFF
TRBV18	TRBJ2-7	CASSPAQGMMYEQYF
TRBV19	TRBJ1-5	CASSGLRESQHF
TRBV10-3	TRBJ1-1	CAIVGSQSGNTEAFF
TRBV10-3	TRBJ2-7	CAIRWDGSSEQYF
TRBV7-3	TRBJ2-2	CASKSGTGTPGELFF
TRBV30	TRBJ2-1	CAWSGVGGSYNEQFF
TRBV4-1	TRBJ2-2	CASSHTSGRIGGELFF
TRBV2	TRBJ2-1	CASGGRAEQFF
TRBV9	TRBJ2-1	CASSVSRGLTEQFF
TRBV27	TRBJ2-1	CASSPSAGSPYNEQFF
TRBV27	TRBJ2-1	CASSPRLDHNEQFF
TRBV7-6	TRBJ1-5	CASSLAGRYSNQPQHF
TRBV7-8	TRBJ1-5	CASSHRRRGSNQPQHF
TRBV10-3	TRBJ2-7	CAISESSSGYEQYF
TRBV7-6	TRBJ2-1	CASSLVQGANNEQFF
TRBV2	TRBJ2-1	CANRLRGSYNEQFF
TRBV5-1	TRBJ2-1	CASSLGGHLLDEQFF
TRBV11-1	TRBJ2-7	CASSLAERLAGGSYEQYF
TRBV5-1	TRBJ2-1	CASKERNNEQFF
TRBV14	TRBJ2-5	CASSQVAARQETQYF
TRBV18	TRBJ2-1	CASSAATSSNSEQFF
TRBV4-3	TRBJ2-6	CASSQVSSSSSGANVLTF
TRBV5-1	TRBJ2-2	CASSHRQTSGIRGTGELFF
TRBV9	TRBJ2-7	CASSVDYREAQYF
TRBV5-1	TRBJ2-4	CASSLGTSGSANIQYF
TRBV9	TRBJ2-1	CASSPLGLASYNEQFF
TRBV12-3/TRBV12-4	TRBJ1-1	CASSLWSTEAFF
TRBV5-1	TRBJ2-5	CASSQGDRGETQYF
TRBV15	TRBJ2-1	CATRGLRREDYNEQFF
TRBV29-1	TRBJ1-1	CSVDSLGEAFF
TRBV15	TRBJ2-7	CATSRVGTSGDEQYF
TRBV12-3/TRBV12-4	TRBJ1-2	CASSLAGAVHGNYGYTF
TRBV29-1	TRBJ2-1	CSVDDRGGQFF
TRBV5-6	TRBJ2-3	CASSYLRGGYTDTQYF
TRBV4-3	TRBJ2-3	CASSPNLAGRTDTQYF